This record looks at one T cell receptor beta chain sequence and its context. The sample is drawn from a study of T cells expressing NK-cell markers. Study overall: Serological testing identified most of the eight sequenced donors as HCMV-seropositive and one as seronegative.

No DNA is given; TCRdb re-called the 5' RACE reads and lists each CDR3 protein once. The sample totals approximately 440,000 distinct CDR3 sequences; its top ten clones hold around 1.4%. This CDR3 has 14 amino acids. The germline gives CDR1 MNHNS, CDR2 SASEGT. Sequenced: blood T cells: a sorted CD56 or NKG2C T cell subset, CD4+ or CD8+ T cells, or bulk PBMC T cells (not recorded which). This sequence was found in a woman aged 50 to 60 in good health. The rearrangement uses TRBV6-1 and TRBJ2-1; TCRdb lists TRBD1, though no DNA is available to test this call. This CDR3 is CASSVRDRANEQFF.